One sample yielded the 15 T cell receptor beta chains listed below, sequenced in a study of T cells in Graves' hyperthyroidism and ophthalmopathy. The CDR3 regions of TCR beta were amplified from RNA transcripts. Primed by the HTBI set, a first-round RT-PCR was run on the TCR CDR3. TCRdb reanalysed the multiplex PCR reads using MiXCR and keeps one entry per CDR3 protein. The data show around 500,000 distinct CDR3 sequences, approximately 15% seen once. The material sequenced was blood. The receptors here all came from a woman aged 18-29 years with Graves' hyperthyroidism.

V usage is TRBV5-6 and J usage is TRBJ2-2; TRBD1 or TRBD2 may be the D gene (5 bases each). The germline V and J ends were trimmed by 4 bases and 6 bases, with 22 bases remaining between them. The germline V gene encodes CDR1 SGHDT and CDR2 YYEEEE. This CDR3 is 17 amino acids long. The CDR3 protein is CASSIVYRTGGAGELFF. DNA for the CDR3: TGTGCCAGCAGCATAGTATACAGAACAGGAGGAGCCGGGGAGCTGTTTTTT.

This clonotype was found many times. The rearrangement joins TRBV5-1 to TRBJ2-2; D unclear. There are 14 residues in the CDR3. The germline CDR1 and CDR2 sequences are SGHRS and YFSETQ. The ends were cut back, 10 bases at V and 0 bases at J, with 13 bases in the middle. The CDR3 DNA is TGCGCCTGCCGTAGGGCCTCGAACACCGGGGAGCTGTTTTTT. Its translation is CACRRASNTGELFF.

The table lists this clonotype with many counts. The J gene is TRBJ2-5, the V gene TRBV6-1; 11 bases are shared with TRBD2. The CDR3 contains 15 residues. The V and J ends lost 6 bases and 3 bases, in that order; junction bases with no gene match: 6. Germline V gene lookup returns CDR1 MNHNS and CDR2 SASEGT. DNA of the CDR3: TGTGCCAGCAGCCCACTAGCGGGGGAGAAAGAGACCCAGTACTTC. Residues: CASSPLAGEKETQYF.

This chain joins TRBV24-1 and TRBJ2-3, with D possibly being TRBD1 or TRBD2 (5 bases each). This CDR3 spans 16 amino acids. V was shortened by 5 bases and J by 0 bases, with 14 bases between the two germline ends. The V gene's germline CDR1 is KGHDR and CDR2 SFDVKD. The CDR3 is CATSGGGTPSTDTQYF. The CDR3 DNA follows: TGTGCCACCAGTGGGGGTGGGACGCCTAGCACAGATACGCAGTATTTT.

This chain links TRBV20-1 with TRBJ1-1; perhaps TRBD1 as D (5 bases). Between the trimmed V and J ends, which lost 3 bases and 2 bases, there was a span of 13 bases. Germline loops: CDR1 DFQATT, CDR2 SNEGSKA (reference sequence). The CDR3 totals 14 residues. DNA of the CDR3: TGCAGTGCTAGGGTTGGACACCCTAACACTGAAGCTTTCTTT. It specifies CSARVGHPNTEAFF.

This chain joins TRBV10-1 and TRBJ1-1; D is undetermined. Trimming removed 7 bases at V and 4 bases at J, with 25 bases between. The CDR3 length is 17 residues. Per the germline V gene, CDR1 is WNHNN and CDR2 is SYGVQD (reference sequence). In DNA, the CDR3 is TGCGCCAGCAACCAAGGAGGGAATGGCTCGCGGGGCACTGAAGCTTTCTTT. Encoded protein: CASNQGGNGSRGTEAFF.

This clonotype was counted a few times. This chain links TRBV19 with TRBJ1-5; maybe TRBD1 (5 bases). Germline CDR1 LNHDA, CDR2 SQIVND (reference sequence). V dropped 3 bases and J dropped 3 bases, with 12 bases sitting between them. CDR3 size: 15 residues. CDR3 bases: TGTGCCAGTAGTATCAGGAGGGGCAACAATCAGCCCCAGCATTTT. This encodes CASSIRRGNNQPQHF.

This clonotype was counted a few times. The chain has TRBV6-1 and TRBJ2-7; 7 nucleotides match TRBD1. V lost 6 bases, J lost 3 bases, and 8 bases stayed unmatched. Germline V CDR1 and CDR2: MNHNS, SASEGT. This CDR3 region has 14 residues. CDR3 coding DNA: TGTGCCAGCAGCCGAGAGGGACAGTTCTACGAGCAGTACTTC. Amino acids: CASSREGQFYEQYF.

In this sample, this clonotype turned up a few times. At one of its ends the junction is not consistent with the germline gene, which may arise from a read error. The genes are TRBV9 and TRBJ2-3; D gene unclear. The CDR3 is 13 residues long. CDR1 and CDR2 from the germline V gene are SGDLS and YYNGEE. CDR3: CASSVVSRDTQYF. Written as DNA, the CDR3 is TGTGCCAGCAGCGTAGTGAGCAGAGATACGCAGTATTTT.

This clonotype was picked up many times. The CDR3 protein is CASSPRPEQFF. CDR3 coding DNA: TGTGCCAGCAGCCCCCGGCCAGAGCAGTTCTTC. This chain joins TRBV6-1 and TRBJ2-1; D unclear. Looked up from germline, CDR1 is MNHNS and CDR2 is SASEGT. V lost 6 bases and J 10 bases, leaving 10 bases between the germline ends. This CDR3 has 11 amino acids.

This clonotype appeared many times. The genes are TRBV12-3 or TRBV12-4 and TRBJ2-7; D gene ambiguous. CDR3 size: 15 residues. V shed 3 bases and J shed 2 bases, with 14 bases lying between them. The CDR3 reads CASSFVPDGTYEQYF. The CDR3 DNA follows: TGTGCCAGCAGTTTTGTTCCCGACGGTACCTACGAGCAGTACTTC.

The table lists this clonotype with many counts. This rearrangement joins TRBV2 to TRBJ2-6; D gene ambiguous. V lost 4 bases, J lost 4 bases, and 11 bases lay in between. CDR1 and CDR2 from the germline V gene are SNHLY and FYNNEI. The CDR3 sequence is 15 residues long. Written as DNA, the CDR3 is TGTGCCAGCAGTGCGGCGGCGGCAGGGGCCAACGTCCTGACTTTC. It is translated as CASSAAAAGANVLTF.

This clonotype has at least ten counts. The chain couples TRBV3-1 to TRBJ1-2; D gene ambiguous. There are 15 residues in the CDR3. Per the germline V gene, CDR1 is LGHDT and CDR2 is YNNKEL (reference sequence). Between the trimmed V and J ends, which lost 1 base and 2 bases, there was a span of 11 bases. CDR3 residues: CASSQGSLGNYGYTF. CDR3 in DNA: TGTGCCAGCAGCCAAGGGTCCCTCGGAAACTATGGCTACACCTTC.

At least ten counts were recorded for this clonotype. This rearrangement joins TRBV12-5 to TRBJ2-1; the D is unclear. Per the germline V gene, CDR1 is LGHNT and CDR2 is FRNRAP. Trimming removed 5 bases at V and 12 bases at J, with 17 bases between. This CDR3 region has 13 residues. CDR3 region: CASGTQLSMGQFF. Here the CDR3 DNA reads TGTGCTAGTGGTACGCAGCTCTCTATGGGGCAGTTCTTC.

The V and J genes are TRBV5-1 and TRBJ1-2, with 8 nucleotides matching TRBD1. The V segment lost 4 bases and the J segment 2 bases; nucleotides outside the gene matches: 4. This CDR3 comprises 14 residues. CDR1 SGHRS and CDR2 YFSETQ come from the germline V gene. The CDR3, as DNA: TGCGCCAGCAGCCCAGGGGGCGACAACTATGGCTACACCTTC. It translates to CASSPGGDNYGYTF.